This entry features one T cell receptor beta chain sequence. The CDR3 totals 13 residues. CDR1 is LNHDA, CDR2 SQIVND, per germline (reference sequence). V was shortened by 6 bases and J by 0 bases, with 8 bases between the two germline ends. These data come from a study of blood T cell repertoires in COVID-19. Here immunoSEQ multiplex PCR was the method, and the copy in TCRdb shows in-frame clones only, minus some. The data show 65,000 or so clones, about 81% seen once. The V call is TRBV19, the J call TRBJ1-1; D is undetermined. The TCR comes from an elderly man with acute or convalescent COVID-19. What was sequenced was peripheral blood. DNA for the CDR3: TGTGCCAGTAGCGAGCGGGTGAACACTGAAGCTTTCTTT. Amino acids: CASSERVNTEAFF. The whole variable domain, remainder taken from reference TRBV19 and TRBJ1-1, is DGGITQSPKYLFRKEGQNVTLSCEQNLNHDAMYWYRQDPGQGLRLIYYSQIVNDFQKGDIAEGYSVSREKKESFPLTVTSAQKNPTAFYLCASSERVNTEAFFGQGTRLTVV.